The sample holds a few counts of the clone carrying this T cell receptor beta chain. Its target is not known. This sample stems from a study of T cell repertoires in cytomegalovirus infection. Across the whole study: Indications of both CMV infection and matching HLA type were provided by public TCR beta signatures. General study points: Carriers of CMV and the relevant HLA type were discriminated by public TCR beta frequency. CMV-specific HLA-C-restricted TCR beta clonotypes dominated the ex vivo response.

The CDR3 loop spans 14 amino acids. CDR1 and CDR2 from the germline V gene are SGDLS and YYNGEE. The V and J ends lost 3 bases and 9 bases, in that order; junction bases with no gene match: 9. Using its own MiXCR run on the reads, TCRdb lists one record per CDR3 protein. This table has fewer than 550,000 distinct CDR3 sequences, over 9% appearing once. The chain employs TRBV9 and TRBJ1-5; TRBD1 matches at 7 bases. Sequenced: PBMCs. The receptor's source is a human donor in good health (CMV status not recorded). Some clones in this sample may be carry-over from other donors' samples. CDR3 nucleotides: TGTGCCAGCAGCGGGGGGCAGGGGGTAGGGCCCCAGCATTTT. Protein sequence: CASSGGQGVGPQHF.